This section outlines one TCR beta chain sequence together with its context. Its antigen is unidentified. This CDR3 region has 15 residues. V lost 1 base, J lost 9 bases, and 6 bases stayed unmatched. Per germline, CDR1 MDHEN and CDR2 SYDVKM. The sample is drawn from a study of T cell repertoires in cytomegalovirus infection. Study summary: Carrying CMV and the relevant HLA type showed in public TCR beta signatures.

MiXCR was run by TCRdb on the reads, yielding one entry per CDR3 protein. The table shows 200,000 to 250,000 distinct CDR3 sequences, with under 25% occurring only once. Study-level findings and limits: Ex vivo responses were dominated by HLA-C-restricted CMV-specific TCR beta clonotypes. Summed public TCR beta family frequency identified CMV carriers bearing the relevant HLA.

The clonotype comes from a human donor in good health (CMV status not recorded). Some clones in this sample may be carry-over from other donors' samples. The source material was CD8+ T cells from PBMCs. The rearrangement uses TRBV28 and TRBJ2-1; TRBD2 agrees at 10 bases. CDR3 bases: TGTGCCAGCAGTTTATTAGCGGGGGGTCTTACTGAGCAGTTCTTC. Translation: CASSLLAGGLTEQFF.